This TCR beta chain was observed in a study of identical twins. This clonotype was counted at least ten times. V lost 0 bases, J lost 5 bases, and 16 bases lay in between. CDR1 is MNHEY and CDR2 is SVGEGT in the germline V gene. The length of the CDR3 is 16 residues. TCRdb reanalysed the 5' RACE reads using MiXCR and keeps one entry per CDR3 protein. The sample records some 100,000 distinct CDR3 sequences, around 5.5% being singletons. This clonotype originated in a woman in her forties or fifties in good health. The chain is built from TRBV6-2 or TRBV6-3 and TRBJ1-1; D gene uncertain. Sequencing was performed on memory T cells sorted from blood. The CDR3 protein is CASSYSILVGETEAFF. The DNA for the CDR3 is TGTGCCAGCAGTTACTCTATTCTGGTTGGGGAGACTGAAGCTTTCTTT.